Shown below are 32 T cell receptor beta chains from a single sample sequenced in a study of blood T cell repertoires in COVID-19. The assay was immunoSEQ multiplex PCR, and TCRdb's table has in-frame clones only and misses some. The sample records 120,000 to 150,000 clones, 84% being singletons. Sequencing used PBMCs or T cells enriched from blood (not recorded which). These receptor sequences come from a man between 35 and 55 years old with acute COVID-19.

V and J are TRBV7-9 and TRBJ2-7; 8 bases fit TRBD2. The germline gives CDR1 SEHNR, CDR2 FQNEAQ (reference sequence). V lost 4 bases to trimming and J lost 0 bases; unmatched junction nucleotides: 8. The CDR3 has 16 amino acids. In DNA form, the CDR3 reads TGTGCCAGCAGCTCCCGCAGCGGGAGAAACTCCTACGAGCAGTACTTC. This codes for CASSSRSGRNSYEQYF. Full variable domain (missing parts from reference TRBV7-9 and TRBJ2-7): DTGVSQNPRHKITKRGQNVTFRCDPISEHNRLYWYRQTLGQGPEFLTYFQNEAQLEKSRLLSDRFSAERPKGSFSTLEIQRTEQGDSAMYLCASSSRSGRNSYEQYFGPGTRLTVT.

V usage is TRBV27 and J usage is TRBJ2-2; tentatively, D is TRBD2 (5 bases). With 3 bases removed from V and 4 bases from J, the gap between germline ends came to 12 bases. Germline assignment: CDR1 MNHEY and CDR2 SMNVEV (reference sequence). The CDR3 length is 15 residues. The CDR3 DNA reads as TGTGCCAGCAGTTTGTCGGGATTTTTCACCGGGGAGCTGTTTTTT. Its translation: CASSLSGFFTGELFF.

The J gene is TRBJ2-3, the V gene TRBV10-3; 10 positions match TRBD1. The V segment lost 4 bases and the J segment 5 bases; nucleotides outside the gene matches: 3. Germline CDR1 reads ENHRY; CDR2 reads SYGVKD. This CDR3 contains 14 residues. CDR3 protein: CAISGQGAGDTQYF. The DNA for the CDR3 is TGTGCCATCAGTGGACAGGGGGCTGGAGATACGCAGTATTTT.

Written as DNA, the CDR3 is TGTGCCAGCAGCTTGTCGGGTGGACAGCTCACCGGGGAGCTGTTTTTT. Translating gives CASSLSGGQLTGELFF. V and J are TRBV5-4 and TRBJ2-2; perhaps TRBD1 as D (6 bases). Germline CDR1 reads SGHNT; CDR2 reads YYREEE (reference sequence). V lost 1 base to trimming and J lost 4 bases, with 14 bases between them. This CDR3 comprises 16 residues.

The gene calls are TRBV7-2 and TRBJ1-5; D not certain. Germline V gene sequence: CDR1 SGHTA, CDR2 FQGNSA. The CDR3 runs to 15 residues. Trimming took 3 bases from V and 0 from J, leaving 9 bases between them. This CDR3 is CASSFGGNSNQPQHF. CDR3 DNA: TGTGCCAGCAGCTTTGGAGGGAATAGCAATCAGCCCCAGCATTTT.

V and J are TRBV6-5 and TRBJ2-1, with 11 positions matching TRBD2. This CDR3 spans 15 amino acids. Germline CDR1 is MNHEY and CDR2 is SVGAGI. The ends lost 7 bases at V and 7 bases at J; junction bases unmatched: 9. The CDR3 here is CASIDSGGAKNEQFF. The CDR3 DNA reads TGTGCCAGCATCGATAGCGGGGGGGCAAAGAATGAGCAGTTCTTC.

The gene calls are TRBV2 and TRBJ2-3; a possible D gene is TRBD2 (5 bases). V lost 4 bases and J 1 base, leaving 24 bases between the germline ends. CDR1 SNHLY and CDR2 FYNNEI come from the germline V gene. The length of the CDR3 is 19 residues. CDR3 sequence: CASSGLSGIGDWGTDTQYF. In nucleotides, the CDR3 is TGTGCCAGCAGTGGGCTGTCGGGGATTGGAGATTGGGGCACAGATACGCAGTATTTT.

This chain joins TRBV28 and TRBJ1-5, with 7 positions matching TRBD1. V shed 5 bases, J shed 5 bases, and the junction held 3 bases outside the gene matches. This CDR3 region has 13 residues. CDR1 and CDR2 (germline): MDHEN, SYDVKM. The CDR3 DNA sequence: TGTGCCAGCAGTACAGGGGACTATCAGCCCCAGCATTTT. It specifies CASSTGDYQPQHF.

The chain employs TRBV4-1 and TRBJ2-2, with 9 bases aligning to TRBD1. Per the germline V gene, CDR1 is MGHRA and CDR2 is YSYEKL. The CDR3 length is 17 residues. Trimming removed 1 base from V and 4 bases from J; junction bases left unmatched: 7. The CDR3 region has the DNA TGCGCCAGCAGCCAAGGGACAGGGGATTTCGGCACCGGGGAGCTGTTTTTT. Translating it yields CASSQGTGDFGTGELFF.

The J gene is TRBJ2-1, the V gene TRBV11-2; D gene ambiguous. This CDR3 has 12 residues. CDR1 is SGHAT, CDR2 FQNNGV, per germline. V was shortened by 4 bases and J by 3 bases, with 4 bases between the two germline ends. CDR3 nucleotide sequence: TGTGCCAGCAGCTCCGGCTACAATGAGCAGTTCTTC. Translated, it gives CASSSGYNEQFF.

The chain combines TRBV7-9 with TRBJ1-2; weak D call: TRBD1 (6 bases). V was cut by 1 base and J by 4 bases, with 10 bases left in between. This CDR3 has 14 residues. Germline CDR1 SEHNR, CDR2 FQNEAQ (reference sequence). CDR3 nucleotides: TGTGCCAGCAGCTTAGAAGGGGGTCCCTATGGCTACACCTTC. Its translation is CASSLEGGPYGYTF.

Only a few counts were recorded for this clone. The CDR3 region is CASSLSAGGPNEQFF. CDR3 nucleotide sequence: TGTGCCAGCAGCTTATCAGCGGGAGGGCCAAATGAGCAGTTCTTC. The chain combines TRBV7-7 with TRBJ2-1, with TRBD2 matching over 10 bases. Germline V gene sequence: CDR1 SSHAT, CDR2 FNYEAQ (reference sequence). The junction had 5 bases not matched to a gene; V was cut back by 2 bases and J by 7 bases. The CDR3 consists of 15 residues.

J is TRBJ1-1 and V is TRBV6-2 or TRBV6-3; perhaps TRBD1 as D (6 bases). From germline, CDR1 is MNHEY and CDR2 SVGEGT. CDR3 length equals 18 residues. V was shortened by 1 base and J by 3 bases, with 21 bases between the two germline ends. CDR3 DNA: TGTGCCAGCAGTTACTTGGACAGTGGTTTAGCGTCGGACACTGAAGCTTTCTTT. It codes for CASSYLDSGLASDTEAFF.

This chain links TRBV28 with TRBJ1-1; no definite D call. Trimming removed 5 bases from V and 0 bases from J, with 13 bases in between. The CDR3 consists of 15 residues. Germline values: CDR1 MDHEN, CDR2 SYDVKM. CDR3 sequence reads: CASSDSRGMNTEAFF. CDR3 sequence (DNA): TGTGCCAGCAGTGACTCGAGAGGGATGAACACTGAAGCTTTCTTT.

The chain links TRBV10-3 to TRBJ2-7, with 7 bases lining up with TRBD2. The V gene end was trimmed by 3 bases and the J gene end by 2 bases; junction bases not matched to a gene: 4. Germline V gives CDR1 ENHRY, CDR2 SYGVKD. The CDR3 totals 14 residues. Here the CDR3 reads CAISEGGSTYEQYF. Written as DNA, the CDR3 is TGTGCCATCAGTGAAGGCGGGAGCACCTACGAGCAGTACTTC.

This clone was seen just once. The CDR3 reads CASRRTEAFF. Written as DNA, the CDR3 is TGTGCCTCCAGAAGAACTGAAGCTTTCTTT. The J gene is TRBJ1-1, the V gene TRBV30; D uncertain. Trimming stripped 7 bases from V and 5 bases from J, with 8 bases between. The CDR3 contains 10 residues. Germline V gene lookup returns CDR1 GTSNPN and CDR2 SVGIG (reference sequence). Based on the CDR3 plus reference TRBV30 and TRBJ1-1, the full variable domain is SQTIHQWPATLVQPVGSPLSLECTVEGTSNPNLYWYRQAAGRGLQLLFYSVGIGQISSEVPQNLSASRPQDRQFILSSKKLLLSDSGFYLCASRRTEAFFGQGTRLTVV.

The chain carries TRBV4-1 and TRBJ1-2; unclear D gene. V lost 3 bases and J lost 0, with 8 bases in between. Germline V lookup: CDR1 MGHRA, CDR2 YSYEKL. The CDR3 loop spans 14 amino acids. CDR3 nucleotides: TGCGCCAGCAGCCACGCCGGGACTAACTATGGCTACACCTTC. It yields the protein CASSHAGTNYGYTF.

The rearrangement joins TRBV7-2 to TRBJ2-7; TRBD2 matches 7 bases. The CDR3 length is 14 residues. Per the germline V gene, CDR1 is SGHTA and CDR2 is FQGNSA. Trimming took 5 bases from V and 7 from J; bases not matched to a gene: 11. The CDR3 loop reads CASSLTGLLSEQYF. CDR3 nucleotides: TGTGCCAGCAGCCTCACGGGACTATTGAGTGAGCAGTACTTC.

The chain uses TRBV11-2 and TRBJ1-6; TRBD1 might be the D (5 bases). The V gene's germline CDR1 is SGHAT and CDR2 FQNNGV. Trimming took off 3 bases at V and 7 bases at J, with 13 bases between the two ends. The CDR3 is made up of 15 amino acids. The CDR3 loop is CASSFWGRVNSPLHF. In nucleotides, the CDR3 is TGTGCCAGCAGCTTTTGGGGCAGGGTAAATTCACCCCTCCACTTT. The variable domain in full, completed from reference TRBV11-2 and TRBJ1-6, reads EAGVAQSPRYKIIEKRQSVAFWCNPISGHATLYWYQQILGQGPKLLIQFQNNGVVDDSQLPKDRFSAERLKGVDSTLKIQPAKLEDSAVYLCASSFWGRVNSPLHFGNGTRLTVT.

The chain carries TRBV28 and TRBJ2-3; D perhaps matches TRBD2 (6 bases). With 2 bases removed from V and 5 bases from J, the gap between germline ends came to 17 bases. CDR1 and CDR2 from the germline V gene are MDHEN and SYDVKM. The CDR3 is made up of 16 amino acids. This CDR3 is CASSLPRGAGLDTQYF. The DNA for the CDR3 is TGTGCCAGCAGTTTACCCCGCGGGGCGGGGTTAGATACGCAGTATTTT.

The J gene is TRBJ2-2, the V gene TRBV6-2 or TRBV6-3; 11 nucleotides match TRBD2. The CDR3 length is 19 residues. V shed 2 bases and J 5 bases; nucleotides not matched to a gene: 13. CDR1 and CDR2 from the germline V gene are MNHEY and SVGEGT. The CDR3 spells CASSYLRKTSGSQTGELFF. The CDR3 region has the DNA TGTGCCAGCAGTTACCTTCGAAAAACTAGCGGGAGTCAAACCGGGGAGCTGTTTTTT.

The rearrangement uses TRBV6-2 or TRBV6-3 and TRBJ1-1, with a tentative D call TRBD1 (5 bases). V was shortened by 2 bases and J by 8 bases, with 15 bases between the two germline ends. Per the germline V gene, CDR1 is MNHEY and CDR2 is SVGEGT. There are 14 residues in the CDR3. The DNA of the CDR3 is TGTGCCAGCAGTTACCCATCAACAGGAACCGAAGCTTTCTTT. It specifies CASSYPSTGTEAFF.

V and J are TRBV27 and TRBJ1-1; TRBD1 aligns across 9 bases. Trimming removed 6 bases from V and 2 bases from J; junction bases left unmatched: 7. The CDR3 spans 15 residues. Germline-derived CDR1 and CDR2 are MNHEY and SMNVEV (reference sequence). CDR3 sequence (DNA): TGTGCCAGCAGGACCGAACAGGGGGCTAACACTGAAGCTTTCTTT. Its translation is CASRTEQGANTEAFF.

This chain uses TRBV19 with TRBJ2-3; 7 nucleotides agree with TRBD1. The CDR3 consists of 16 residues. The trim removed 3 bases at V and 0 bases at J, leaving 6 bases unmatched. Germline V lookup: CDR1 LNHDA, CDR2 SQIVND (reference sequence). CDR3 region: CASSIDRATSTDTQYF. The CDR3 bases are TGTGCCAGTAGTATCGACAGGGCGACGAGCACAGATACGCAGTATTTT.

CDR3 protein: CAWTRSSYNSPLHF. In nucleotides, the CDR3 is TGTGCCTGGACTCGTAGCTCCTATAATTCACCCCTCCACTTT. The genes are TRBV30 and TRBJ1-6; no clear D. V lost 4 bases, J lost 0 bases, and 7 bases lay in between. Germline CDR1 GTSNPN, CDR2 SVGIG (reference sequence). The CDR3 has 14 amino acids.

This clone was counted between two and nine times. V gene TRBV7-9 combines with J gene TRBJ2-5; TRBD1 matches at 9 bases. Germline values: CDR1 SEHNR, CDR2 FQNEAQ (reference sequence). This CDR3 is built from 15 residues. V was pared by 5 bases and J by 2 bases, with 6 bases of the junction left unmatched. The CDR3 is CASSPWTGEQETQYF. The CDR3, as DNA: TGTGCCAGCAGCCCATGGACAGGGGAGCAAGAGACCCAGTACTTC.

The genes are TRBV7-2 and TRBJ2-5; possible D gene TRBD2, 5 bases. CDR3 length equals 14 residues. V was shortened by 4 bases and J by 2 bases, with 11 bases between the two germline ends. Germline CDR1 reads SGHTA; CDR2 reads FQGNSA. CDR3 nucleotide sequence: TGTGCCAGCAGCTCCGGACTGAGACAAGAGACCCAGTACTTC. Amino acid sequence: CASSSGLRQETQYF.

J is TRBJ1-4 and V is TRBV4-2, with D maybe TRBD1 (6 bases). Germline CDR1 reads LGHNA; CDR2 reads YNFKEQ. Trimming shortened V by 9 bases and J by 4 bases, and 12 bases separated the two germline ends. CDR3 size: 13 residues. CDR3 residues: CASRLQGNEKLFF. The CDR3 bases are TGTGCCAGTCGACTACAGGGTAATGAAAAACTGTTTTTT.

This clone was found once. The chain combines TRBV30 with TRBJ2-7; a possible D gene is TRBD1 (6 bases). V gave up 4 bases and J gave up 4 bases, with 11 bases separating them. CDR1 and CDR2 (germline): GTSNPN, SVGIG (reference sequence). CDR3 length equals 12 residues. CDR3 nucleotide sequence: TGTGCCTGGACAGGGGTTGGTTACGAGCAGTACTTC. Its translation is CAWTGVGYEQYF.

The genes are TRBV19 and TRBJ1-2, with D uncertain. V lost 7 bases, J lost 2 bases, and 8 bases lay in between. The CDR3 sequence is 12 residues long. The germline CDR1 and CDR2 sequences are LNHDA and SQIVND (reference sequence). The CDR3 bases are TGTGCCAGTAATGAAGCCAACTATGGCTACACCTTC. This encodes CASNEANYGYTF.

The chain recombines TRBV27 with TRBJ2-7; 7 nucleotides match TRBD1. The CDR3 is 14 amino acids. The J segment lost 4 bases and the V segment lost 6 bases, leaving 9 bases of the junction unmatched. CDR1 and CDR2 (germline): MNHEY, SMNVEV (reference sequence). CDR3 in DNA: TGTGCCAGCAGACCGACAGGGACCACTTACGAGCAGTACTTC. Its protein is CASRPTGTTYEQYF.

The chain uses TRBV6-5 and TRBJ1-1; TRBD1 aligns across 7 bases. With V trimmed by 4 bases and J by 0 bases, 8 bases remained unmatched. The CDR3 extends over 16 amino acids. Germline V gene data show CDR1 as MNHEY and CDR2 as SVGAGI. The CDR3 loop reads CASSFTPGQLNTEAFF. The CDR3 DNA reads TGTGCCAGCAGTTTTACACCGGGACAGCTGAACACTGAAGCTTTCTTT.